This T cell receptor (beta chain) was documented in a study of CD8 T cells in ankylosing spondylitis. Study-level findings and limits: Among TCR beta sequences, a motif of roughly 8 highly homologous variants appeared characteristic of ankylosing spondylitis blood.

Generation of TCR beta libraries employed quantitative 5'-RACE incorporating molecular barcodes. MiXCR, applied by TCRdb to the 5' RACE reads, yields one record per CDR3 protein. The table lists a few hundred thousand distinct CDR3 sequences, 7.5% to 9% of them singletons. This CDR3 region has 14 residues. Germline V gene lookup returns CDR1 SGHRS and CDR2 YFSETQ. J lost 7 bases, V lost 4 bases, and 5 bases had no gene match. Regarding this clonotype: Its cognate antigen is unknown.

V usage is TRBV5-1 and J usage is TRBJ1-6; 7 bases are shared with TRBD1. This clonotype was sampled from a male donor with ankylosing spondylitis. Input material: blood, either unsorted or a sorted T cell fraction (not recorded which). The CDR3 is CASSVGTVNSPLHF. CDR3 in DNA: TGCGCCAGCAGCGTTGGGACAGTGAATTCACCCCTCCACTTT.